These T cell receptor beta chains were read from a single sample in a study of identical twins. TCRdb analysed the 5' RACE reads with MiXCR anew, one entry per CDR3 protein. Of 1.5 million to 2 million distinct CDR3 sequences listed, about 30% were seen once; the top ten hold about 0.27%. The sequenced sample consisted of cord blood. All receptors come from a newborn girl in good health. Both conserved end residues are part of each CDR3.

v_call | cdr3_aa
TRBV12-3/TRBV12-4 | CASSLTGRRNEQYF
TRBV20-1 | CSASWDSQNQPQHF
TRBV7-9 | CASSLWGQVESYEQYF
TRBV11-2 | CASSHPGGAYNEQFF
TRBV7-2 | CASRLGEGLSAGYTF
TRBV20-1 | CSVGLGKETQYF
TRBV6-6 | CASSRGGETQYF
TRBV7-2 | CASSLTGTGYNSPLHF
TRBV6-5 | CASSYSRLYGYTF
TRBV12-3/TRBV12-4 | CASSLPGSREQYF
TRBV5-1 | CASSLAEEQFF
TRBV6-1 | CASSEGLAGGPFTDTQYF
TRBV7-6 | CASSNQPNQPQHF
TRBV7-2 | CASRTSVNTGELFF
TRBV7-8 | CASSLLAGGLLAKNIQYF
TRBV10-3 | CAISDGPRETQYF
TRBV6-6 | CASSPTVTNSPLHF
TRBV28 | CAISDRGNRRETQYF
TRBV3-1 | CASSSSGTRRTDTQYF
TRBV10-3 | CATDQGGRSYNEQYF
TRBV20-1 | CSARDPQGSSNQPQHF
TRBV20-1 | CSAKLSRQFF
TRBV10-1 | CASSDGTGGVHGYTF
TRBV28 | CASSLLAGVAQYF
TRBV28 | CASSPGTGVNSPLHF
TRBV20-1 | CSASRVNNQPQHF
TRBV27 | CASSLSPSRGILEKLFF
TRBV6-5 | CASSSTGTSGFTTDTQYF
TRBV21-1 | CASFTDKGIEDPRYEQYF
TRBV27 | CASSYRGPISYEQYF
TRBV29-1 | CSVERGAQGADIQYF
TRBV12-3/TRBV12-4 | CASSFASGNSPLHF
TRBV27 | CASSLSWDIGTGELFF
TRBV20-1 | CRPAGSGKNIQYF
TRBV4-2 | CASSPRTSGGVYNEQFF
TRBV20-1 | CSARGTGDYGYTF
TRBV7-2 | CASSLAGSPLHF
TRBV2 | CASSESSLQYNSYEQYF
TRBV6-2/TRBV6-3 | CAGAHTSSTGELFF
TRBV5-1 | CASSFSGTRGSYEQYF
TRBV20-1 | CSAKGQNNSPLHF
TRBV7-6 | CASSLNPDSSYEQYF
TRBV5-6 | CASSRLADQETQYF
TRBV4-2 | CASSQEGLAYF
TRBV10-3 | CAISGVIGGLQQYF
TRBV29-1 | CSARTSGSYGNEQYF
TRBV7-9 | CASSSIGESSYNEQFF